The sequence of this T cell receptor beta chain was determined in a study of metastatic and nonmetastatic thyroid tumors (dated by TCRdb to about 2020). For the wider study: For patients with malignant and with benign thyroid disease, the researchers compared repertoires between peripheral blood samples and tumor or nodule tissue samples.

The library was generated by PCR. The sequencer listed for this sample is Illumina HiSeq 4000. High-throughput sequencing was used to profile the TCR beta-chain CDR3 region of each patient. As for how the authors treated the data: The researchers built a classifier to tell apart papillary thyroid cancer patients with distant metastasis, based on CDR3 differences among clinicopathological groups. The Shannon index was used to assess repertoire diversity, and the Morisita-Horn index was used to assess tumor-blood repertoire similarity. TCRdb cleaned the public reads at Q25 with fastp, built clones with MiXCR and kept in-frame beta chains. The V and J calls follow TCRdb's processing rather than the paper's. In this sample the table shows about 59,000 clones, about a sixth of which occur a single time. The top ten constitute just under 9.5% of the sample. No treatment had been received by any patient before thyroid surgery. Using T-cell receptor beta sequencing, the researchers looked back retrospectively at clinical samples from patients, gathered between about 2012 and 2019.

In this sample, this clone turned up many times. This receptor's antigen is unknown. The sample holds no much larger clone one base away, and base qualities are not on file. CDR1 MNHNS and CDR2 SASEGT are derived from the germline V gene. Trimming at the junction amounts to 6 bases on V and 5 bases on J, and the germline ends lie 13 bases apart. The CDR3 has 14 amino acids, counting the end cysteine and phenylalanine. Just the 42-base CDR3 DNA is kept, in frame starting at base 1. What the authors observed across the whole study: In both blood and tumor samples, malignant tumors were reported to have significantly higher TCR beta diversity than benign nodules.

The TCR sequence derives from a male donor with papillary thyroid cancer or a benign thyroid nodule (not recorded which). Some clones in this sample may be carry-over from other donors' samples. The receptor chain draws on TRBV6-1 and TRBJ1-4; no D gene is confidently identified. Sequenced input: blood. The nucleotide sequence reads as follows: TGTGCCAGCAGGCCCACCGATGGAAATGAAAAACTGTTTTTT. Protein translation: CASRPTDGNEKLFF.